This T cell receptor (beta chain) was retrieved from a study of T cell responses to AZD1222 COVID-19 vaccine. V gave up 4 bases and J gave up 4 bases, with 4 bases separating them. CDR1 is MDHEN, CDR2 SYDVKM, per germline. The CDR3 has 11 amino acids. Here immunoSEQ multiplex PCR was the method, and the copy in TCRdb shows in-frame clones only, minus some. The sample carries around 150,000 clones, around 93% recorded once. Source: peripheral blood, taken on day 0 of AZD1222 vaccination. The chain has TRBV28 and TRBJ1-2; no clear D gene. The origin of this receptor is an adult in good health. The CDR3 sequence is CASSSAYGYTF. The CDR3, as DNA: TGTGCCAGCAGTTCCGCCTATGGCTACACCTTC.